Listed below are T cell receptor beta chains from one sample, sequenced in a study of blood T cell repertoires in COVID-19. The protocol was immunoSEQ multiplex PCR, while the TCRdb copy is restricted to in-frame clones and leaves out a portion. The sample lists over 400,000 clones; more than 80% were seen once. Sequenced sample: peripheral blood. These receptors all stem from a woman in her 30s with active or convalescent COVID-19. CDR3s include the opening cysteine and the closing phenylalanine or tryptophan. A D gene is named only where the DNA matches it firmly. Only part of the rows carry a size: once, few, many, or a class if the clone is expanded.

j_call d_call clone_size v_call cdr3_nt cdr3_aa
TRBJ2-7 NA few TRBV11-2 TGTGCCAGCACCCCGCCGGGGAGCTCCTACGAGCAGTACTTC CASTPPGSSYEQYF
TRBJ2-3 TRBD2 NA TRBV9 TGTGCCAGCAGCGGCGGACTAGACGGAGATACGCAGTATTTT CASSGGLDGDTQYF
TRBJ2-5 TRBD2 NA TRBV5-1 TGCGCCAGCAGCAGCGCTAGCGGGGGCCAAGAGACCCAGTACTTC CASSSASGGQETQYF
TRBJ1-2 NA NA TRBV11-2 TGTGCCAGCAGCCCAAGCGGCTATGGCTACACCTTC CASSPSGYGYTF
TRBJ2-7 TRBD1 once TRBV5-1 TGCGCCAGCAGCCTGACAACAGGGGACTCCTACGAGCAGTACTTC CASSLTTGDSYEQYF
TRBJ1-1 NA NA TRBV19 TGTGCCAGTACCCCATGGCCGGGAGGGGAGATCACTGAAGCTTTCTTT CASTPWPGGEITEAFF
TRBJ1-2 TRBD1 NA TRBV27 TGTGCCAGCAGTCCCGATAGGACAGGGTTAAGGGGCTACACCTTC CASSPDRTGLRGYTF
TRBJ1-5 TRBD1 NA TRBV6-1 TGTGCCAGCAGTGAAGCACGGACAGGGGGCAGGCAGCCCCAGCATTTT CASSEARTGGRQPQHF
TRBJ2-3 TRBD2 NA TRBV3-1/TRBV3-2 TGTGCCAGCAGCCAAGAATCCGGACTAGCGGGACGAGATACGCAGTATTTT CASSQESGLAGRDTQYF
TRBJ1-6 NA once TRBV6-6 TGTGCCAGCAGTCTTCCGGGGAGGGATGATAATTCACCCCTCCACTTT CASSLPGRDDNSPLHF
TRBJ2-1 TRBD1 NA TRBV18 TGTGCCAGCTCACCATCAGGGGGCAATGAGCAGTTCTTC CASSPSGGNEQFF
TRBJ2-7 TRBD2 NA TRBV19 TGTGCCAGTAGTAAACGCACCACTAGCGGGAGGGGCTACGAGCAGTACTTC CASSKRTTSGRGYEQYF
TRBJ1-6 NA NA TRBV19 TGTGCCACTTCGTCCGGCTCCTATAATTCACCCCTCCACTTT CATSSGSYNSPLHF
TRBJ2-1 TRBD1 NA TRBV9 TGTGCCAGCAGCATGGGACAGGGAACCTACAATGAGCAGTTCTTC CASSMGQGTYNEQFF
TRBJ1-1 NA NA TRBV6-5 TGTGCCAGCAGTTTGCGAGGGGAGGCGAACACTGAAGCTTTCTTT CASSLRGEANTEAFF
TRBJ1-2 NA NA TRBV10-2 TGCGCCAGCTCCTCCTTGTCGGACTATGGCTACACCTTC CASSSLSDYGYTF
TRBJ2-6 TRBD2 NA TRBV27 TGTGCCAGCAGTTTGGCCAGCGGGGGGGCCGCTTCTGGGGCCAACGTCCTGACTTTC CASSLASGGAASGANVLTF
TRBJ2-5 NA NA TRBV10-3 TGTGCCATCAGTGAGGGACGAGGCGTGCTGGGGGCGGAGACCCAGTACTTC CAISEGRGVLGAETQYF
TRBJ2-2 TRBD2 many TRBV9 TGTGCCAGCAGCCAGTTAGCGGGATCTCCCGGGGAGCTGTTTTTT CASSQLAGSPGELFF
TRBJ2-1 NA NA TRBV27 TGTGCCAGCAGTTCAGACATGAGCTCCTACAATGAGCAGTTCTTC CASSSDMSSYNEQFF
TRBJ2-2 TRBD1 NA TRBV6-5 TGTGCCAGCAGTTTACAGGGGGGCACCGGGGAGCTGTTTTTT CASSLQGGTGELFF
TRBJ1-5 TRBD1 once TRBV19 TGTGCCAGTACCCAGGGACAGGGGATATATAGCAATCAGCCCCAGCATTTT CASTQGQGIYSNQPQHF
TRBJ2-1 TRBD1 once TRBV29-1 TGCAGCGCCGGACAGGGGGCGGGCAATGAGCAGTTCTTC CSAGQGAGNEQFF
TRBJ1-1 NA NA TRBV2 TGTGCCAGCAGTGAGGGGCGCGACACTGAAGCTTTCTTT CASSEGRDTEAFF
TRBJ2-7 NA NA TRBV29-1 TGCAGCGTTGAGGCTCAGGGCTACGAGCAGTACTTC CSVEAQGYEQYF
TRBJ1-6 TRBD1 NA TRBV5-1 TGCGCCAGCAGCCCCCGGGACAGTAATTCACCCCTCCACTTT CASSPRDSNSPLHF
TRBJ2-2 NA NA TRBV11-2 TGTGCCAGCAGCTTAGTATTCGGGGAGCTGTTTTTT CASSLVFGELFF
TRBJ2-5 TRBD1 NA TRBV5-1 TGCGCCAGCAGCTTGGTGGCAGGGGGCGAAGAGACCCAGTACTTC CASSLVAGGEETQYF
TRBJ1-3 TRBD1 few TRBV30 TGTGCCTGGGGACAGGCTGGAAACACCATATATTTT CAWGQAGNTIYF
TRBJ1-6 NA NA TRBV25-1 TGTGCCAGCGGGGGACATTCCGGATCTTCTAATTCACCCCTCCACTTT CASGGHSGSSNSPLHF
TRBJ2-7 NA NA TRBV30 TGTGCCTGGAGTGTAAGGGGCTACGAGCAGTACTTC CAWSVRGYEQYF
TRBJ2-1 NA NA TRBV5-4 TGTGCCAGCAGTCAGGGGGGAGCTTACAATGAGCAGTTCTTC CASSQGGAYNEQFF
TRBJ1-1 NA NA TRBV6-1 TGTGCCAGCAGTGAAATTCCCTTAGCTCACACTGAAGCTTTCTTT CASSEIPLAHTEAFF
TRBJ2-7 NA NA TRBV7-2 TGTGCCAGCAGCTTAGGCCACGGCGAGCAGTACTTC CASSLGHGEQYF
TRBJ1-2 NA NA TRBV5-4 TGTGCCAGCAGCTTGCCAGGGTACAACTATGGCTACACCTTC CASSLPGYNYGYTF
TRBJ2-2 NA NA TRBV18 TGTGCCAGCTCACCACCGAAGGGAGCCCCTCGTGTCACCGGGGAGCTGTTTTTT CASSPPKGAPRVTGELFF
TRBJ1-1 NA NA TRBV7-9 TGTGCCAGCAGCTTACAGACAAACACTGAAGCTTTCTTT CASSLQTNTEAFF
TRBJ2-1 TRBD1 NA TRBV5-1 TGCGCCAGCGCCGGGACAGGTTACCACAATGAGCAGTTCTTC CASAGTGYHNEQFF
TRBJ2-4 NA NA TRBV29-1 TGCAGCGTTGAAGGCGGTAGAGACCTACGGGGAAACATTCAGTACTTC CSVEGGRDLRGNIQYF
TRBJ2-3 TRBD2 once TRBV2 TGTGCCAGCAGTGAGTCTAGCGGGGGGGCCGGGACGCAGTATTTT CASSESSGGAGTQYF
TRBJ1-4 TRBD1 NA TRBV18 TGTGCCAGCTCACCCCGACAGGGGTTCGATGAAAAACTGTTTTTT CASSPRQGFDEKLFF
TRBJ2-5 NA NA TRBV6-5 TGTGCCAGTTTCAGGGGAGTCGAGACCCAGTACTTC CASFRGVETQYF
TRBJ2-3 NA NA TRBV7-9 TGTGCCAGCAGCCTGGTCCCGGGAGCAGATACGCAGTATTTT CASSLVPGADTQYF
TRBJ2-7 NA NA TRBV29-1 TGCAGCGTTCGTGAGGGAGGACTGCACGAGCAGTACTTC CSVREGGLHEQYF
TRBJ1-1 NA NA TRBV6-5 TGTGCCAGCAGTTACCCGGGGGACACTGAAGCTTTCTTT CASSYPGDTEAFF
TRBJ1-4 TRBD1 NA TRBV20-1 TGCAGTGCTAGTGAGGGACAGGGGAATGAAAAACTGTTTTTT CSASEGQGNEKLFF
TRBJ2-7 TRBD2 NA TRBV5-6 TGTGCCAGCAGCCTAATAACTAGCGGGGGGCTGTACGAGCAGTACTTC CASSLITSGGLYEQYF
TRBJ2-7 TRBD2 few TRBV27 TGTGCCAGCGGTAGCGGGTCCTCCTACGAGCAGTACTTC CASGSGSSYEQYF
TRBJ2-3 TRBD2 NA TRBV11-2 TGTGCCAGCAGCTCTGGGGGACTAGCGGGTTTCCCCGACGAGGATACGCAGTATTTT CASSSGGLAGFPDEDTQYF
TRBJ1-2 NA NA TRBV12-5 TGTGCTAGTGGTTTGGTACGTTCCCGGGGCTACACCTTC CASGLVRSRGYTF
TRBJ1-1 NA NA TRBV3-1/TRBV3-2 TGTGCCAGCAGCCAAGTTTGGAGGGAGGTGGCTTTCTTT CASSQVWREVAFF
TRBJ2-7 TRBD2 once TRBV6-5 TGTGCCAGCAGGCTTAGCGGGGGACGCTACGAGCAGTACTTC CASRLSGGRYEQYF
TRBJ1-1 NA once TRBV30 TGTGCCTGGAGTGGACAGGCTAACACTGAAGCTTTCTTT CAWSGQANTEAFF
TRBJ2-5 TRBD2 NA TRBV5-1 TGCGCCAGCAGCGACCCGGGCGGGGGACAAGAGACCCAGTACTTC CASSDPGGGQETQYF
TRBJ1-2 TRBD1 NA TRBV5-1 TGCGCCAGCAGCCCGACACAGGGGGTTGACCATGGCTACACCTTC CASSPTQGVDHGYTF